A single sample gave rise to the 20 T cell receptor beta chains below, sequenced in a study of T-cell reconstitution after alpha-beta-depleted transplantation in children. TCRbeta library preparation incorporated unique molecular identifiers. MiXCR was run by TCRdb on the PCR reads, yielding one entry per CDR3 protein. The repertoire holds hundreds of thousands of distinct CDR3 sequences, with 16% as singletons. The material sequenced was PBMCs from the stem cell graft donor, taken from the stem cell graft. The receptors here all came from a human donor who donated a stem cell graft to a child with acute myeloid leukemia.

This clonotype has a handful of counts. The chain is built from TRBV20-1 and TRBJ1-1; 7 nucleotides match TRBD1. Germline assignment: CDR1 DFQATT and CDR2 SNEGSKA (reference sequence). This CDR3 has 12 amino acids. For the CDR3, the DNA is TGCAGGTCTCAGCAGGGGGGTACTGAAGCTTTCTTT. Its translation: CRSQQGGTEAFF.

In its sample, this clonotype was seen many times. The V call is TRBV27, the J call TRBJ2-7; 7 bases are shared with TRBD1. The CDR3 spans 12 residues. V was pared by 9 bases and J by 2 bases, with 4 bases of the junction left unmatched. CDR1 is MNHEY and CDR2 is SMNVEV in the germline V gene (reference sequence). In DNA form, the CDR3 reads TGTGCCAGTAGACAGGGTACCTACGAGCAGTACTTC. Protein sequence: CASRQGTYEQYF.

CDR3 sequence: CASSQDRGRVGAYGNTIYF. The CDR3 DNA sequence: TGTGCCAGCAGCCAAGATCGGGGTAGGGTAGGAGCGTATGGAAACACCATATATTTT. The chain links TRBV4-2 to TRBJ1-3, with D unclear. Germline V lookup: CDR1 LGHNA, CDR2 YNFKEQ. There are 19 residues in the CDR3. Trimming shortened V by 0 bases and J by 3 bases, and 21 bases separated the two germline ends.

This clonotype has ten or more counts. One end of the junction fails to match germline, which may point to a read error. The CDR3 coding sequence is TGTGCCAGCAGTTTATCAGCGGGGAACACTGAAGCTTTCTTT. Translation: CASSLSAGNTEAFF. V gene TRBV5-1 combines with J gene TRBJ1-1, with unresolved D. The CDR3 has 14 amino acids. In germline, CDR1 is SGHRS, CDR2 YFSETQ.

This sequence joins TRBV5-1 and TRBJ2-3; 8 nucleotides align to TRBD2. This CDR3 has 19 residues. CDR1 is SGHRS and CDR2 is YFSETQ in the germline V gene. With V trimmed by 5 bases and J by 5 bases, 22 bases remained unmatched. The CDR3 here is CASRYSTGGLAGSEDTQYF. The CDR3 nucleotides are TGCGCCAGCAGATACTCAACTGGAGGACTAGCTGGGTCTGAAGATACGCAGTATTTT.

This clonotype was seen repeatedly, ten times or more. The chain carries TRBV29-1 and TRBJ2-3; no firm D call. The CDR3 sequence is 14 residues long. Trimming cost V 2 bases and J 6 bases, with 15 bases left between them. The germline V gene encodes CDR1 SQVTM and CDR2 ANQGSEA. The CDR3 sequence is CSVEYYTLGDTQYF. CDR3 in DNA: TGCAGCGTTGAATATTATACATTAGGGGATACGCAGTATTTT.

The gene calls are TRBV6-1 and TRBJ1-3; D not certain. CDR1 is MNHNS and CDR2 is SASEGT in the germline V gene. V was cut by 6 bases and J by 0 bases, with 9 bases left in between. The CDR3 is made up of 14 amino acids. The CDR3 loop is CASREGVSGNTIYF. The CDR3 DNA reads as TGTGCCAGCAGAGAGGGTGTCTCTGGAAACACCATATATTTT.

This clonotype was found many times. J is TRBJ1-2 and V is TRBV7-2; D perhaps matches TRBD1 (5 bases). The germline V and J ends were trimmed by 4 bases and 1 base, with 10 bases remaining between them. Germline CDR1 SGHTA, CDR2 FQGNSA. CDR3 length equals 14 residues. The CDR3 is CASSSRGFNYGYTF. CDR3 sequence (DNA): TGTGCCAGCAGCTCCCGGGGCTTTAACTATGGCTACACCTTC.

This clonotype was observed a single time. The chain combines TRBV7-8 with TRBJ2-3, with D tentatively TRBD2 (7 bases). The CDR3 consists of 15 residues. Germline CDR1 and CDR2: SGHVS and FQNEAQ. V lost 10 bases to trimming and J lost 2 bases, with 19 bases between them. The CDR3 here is CATVQGRGTTDTQYF. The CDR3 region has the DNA TGTGCCACCGTGCAGGGGCGGGGGACCACAGATACGCAGTATTTT.

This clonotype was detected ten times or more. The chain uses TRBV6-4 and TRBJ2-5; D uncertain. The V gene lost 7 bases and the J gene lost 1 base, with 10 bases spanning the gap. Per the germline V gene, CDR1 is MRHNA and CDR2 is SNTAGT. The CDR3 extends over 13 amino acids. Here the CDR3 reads CASIRAVQETQYF. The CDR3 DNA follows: TGTGCCAGCATCCGGGCGGTCCAAGAGACCCAGTACTTC.

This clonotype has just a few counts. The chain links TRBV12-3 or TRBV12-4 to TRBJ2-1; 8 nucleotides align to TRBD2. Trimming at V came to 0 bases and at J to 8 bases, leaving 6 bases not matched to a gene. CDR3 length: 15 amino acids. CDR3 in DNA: TGTGCCAGCAGTTTAGCGATTCCGGGGGGGGATGAGCAGTTCTTC. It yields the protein CASSLAIPGGDEQFF.

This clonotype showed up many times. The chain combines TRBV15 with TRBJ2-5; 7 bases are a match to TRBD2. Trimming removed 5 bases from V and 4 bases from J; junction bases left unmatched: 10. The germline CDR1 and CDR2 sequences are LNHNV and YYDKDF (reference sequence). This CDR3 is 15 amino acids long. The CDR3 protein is CATSLGTSEGETQYF. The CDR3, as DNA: TGTGCCACCAGCCTTGGCACTAGCGAAGGAGAGACCCAGTACTTC.

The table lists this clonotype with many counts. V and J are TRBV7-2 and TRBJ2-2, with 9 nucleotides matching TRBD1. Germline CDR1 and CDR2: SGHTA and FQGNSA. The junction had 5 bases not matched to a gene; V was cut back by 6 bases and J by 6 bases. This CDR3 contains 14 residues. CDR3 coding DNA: TGTGCCAGCAGTTACCGACAGGGGGCCGGGGAGCTGTTTTTT. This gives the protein CASSYRQGAGELFF.

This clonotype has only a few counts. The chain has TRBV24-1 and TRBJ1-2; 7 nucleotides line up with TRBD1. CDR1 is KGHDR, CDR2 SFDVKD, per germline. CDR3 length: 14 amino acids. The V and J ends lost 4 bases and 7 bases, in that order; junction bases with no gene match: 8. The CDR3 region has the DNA TGTGCCACCAGTGACCGACAGGGAATCTCTGGCTACACCTTC. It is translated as CATSDRQGISGYTF.

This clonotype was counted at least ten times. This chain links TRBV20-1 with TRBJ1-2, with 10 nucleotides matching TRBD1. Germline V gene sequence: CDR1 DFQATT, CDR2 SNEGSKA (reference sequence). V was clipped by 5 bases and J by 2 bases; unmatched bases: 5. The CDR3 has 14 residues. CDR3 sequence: CSAPRDRGNYGYTF. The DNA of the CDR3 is TGCAGTGCTCCACGGGACAGGGGAAACTATGGCTACACCTTC.

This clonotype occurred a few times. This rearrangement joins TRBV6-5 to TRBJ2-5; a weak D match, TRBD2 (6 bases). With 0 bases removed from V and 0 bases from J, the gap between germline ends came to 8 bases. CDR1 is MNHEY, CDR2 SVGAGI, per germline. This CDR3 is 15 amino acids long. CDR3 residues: CASSYSRGNQETQYF. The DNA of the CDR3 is TGTGCCAGCAGTTACTCGCGGGGTAACCAAGAGACCCAGTACTTC.

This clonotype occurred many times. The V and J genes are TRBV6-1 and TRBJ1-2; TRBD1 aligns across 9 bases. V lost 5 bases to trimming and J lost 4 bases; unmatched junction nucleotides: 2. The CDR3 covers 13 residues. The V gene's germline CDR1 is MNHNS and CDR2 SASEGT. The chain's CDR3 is CASSRDRVYGYTF. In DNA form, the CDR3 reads TGTGCCAGCAGTCGGGACAGGGTCTATGGCTACACCTTC.

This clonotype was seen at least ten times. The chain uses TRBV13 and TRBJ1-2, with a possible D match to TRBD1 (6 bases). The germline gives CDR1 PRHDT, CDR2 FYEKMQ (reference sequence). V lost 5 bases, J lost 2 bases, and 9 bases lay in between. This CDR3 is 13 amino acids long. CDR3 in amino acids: CASSAGTNYGYTF. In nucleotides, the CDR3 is TGTGCCAGCAGCGCCGGGACAAACTATGGCTACACCTTC.

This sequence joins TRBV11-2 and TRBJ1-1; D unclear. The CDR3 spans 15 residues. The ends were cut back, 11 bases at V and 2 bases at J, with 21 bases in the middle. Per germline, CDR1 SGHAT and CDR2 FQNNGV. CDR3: CAGYPHGPTNTEAFF. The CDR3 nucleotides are TGTGCCGGCTACCCGCACGGCCCTACAAACACTGAAGCTTTCTTT.

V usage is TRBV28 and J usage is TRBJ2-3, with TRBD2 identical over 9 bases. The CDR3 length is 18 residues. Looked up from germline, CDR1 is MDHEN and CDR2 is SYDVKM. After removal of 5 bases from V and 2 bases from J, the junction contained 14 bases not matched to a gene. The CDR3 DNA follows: TGTGCCAGCAGTGGCTCCGGGAATAGCGGGGGCCACACAGATACGCAGTATTTT. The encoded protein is CASSGSGNSGGHTDTQYF.